The 28 T cell receptor beta chains below all came from one sample that was sequenced in a study of response to subunit inactivated influenza vaccine (dated by TCRdb to the late 2010s). Library preparation used RT-PCR. For sequencing, an Illumina HiSeq 2500 was employed. The public reads were quality trimmed at Q25 with fastp and then assembled into clones with MiXCR by TCRdb, keeping productive beta chains. Every distinct CDR3 protein forms one entry, paired with its most common genes and DNA. The table for this sample lists fewer than 750,000 distinct CDR3 sequences; roughly 15% of them were counted only once. Around 10% of the sample belongs to the ten largest clones. This sample comprised PBMCs from blood, obtained roughly 12 days after vaccination. The receptors were sampled from a man in his fifties who received an inactivated influenza vaccine. Donor details come from another sample of the same person, matched by shared clones.

The chain couples TRBV7-2 to TRBJ2-5; the match to TRBD2 covers 9 bases. Per the germline V gene, CDR1 is SGHTA and CDR2 is FQGNSA. The CDR3 is 15 residues long. Unmatched junction bases numbered 5, after V lost 3 bases and J lost 3 bases. The CDR3 spells CASSLLAGREETQYF. Here the CDR3 DNA reads TGTGCCAGCAGCTTGCTAGCGGGAAGGGAAGAGACCCAGTACTTC.

Many counts were recorded for this clonotype. The gene calls are TRBV7-2 and TRBJ1-5; 8 bases align to TRBD1. Germline lookup yields CDR1 SGHTA and CDR2 FQGNSA. V shed 3 bases, J shed 2 bases, and the junction held 3 bases outside the gene matches. The CDR3 runs 15 residues. In DNA form, the CDR3 reads TGTGCCAGCAGCTTGGACAGGGTTGGCAATCAGCCCCAGCATTTT. Translating it yields CASSLDRVGNQPQHF.

This chain uses TRBV20-1 with TRBJ2-1; 7 nucleotides match TRBD1. CDR1 and CDR2 from the germline V gene are DFQATT and SNEGSKA (reference sequence). The CDR3 totals 11 residues. V dropped 8 bases and J dropped 7; count of bases not matched to a gene: 5. CDR3 in DNA: TGCAGTTTATCAGGGGGTAATGAGCAGTTCTTC. Protein sequence: CSLSGGNEQFF.

This clonotype appeared a few times. The chain couples TRBV10-3 to TRBJ2-1; D not certain. The germline CDR1 and CDR2 sequences are ENHRY and SYGVKD. The V gene lost 0 bases and the J gene lost 8 bases, with 11 bases spanning the gap. CDR3 length equals 14 residues. The CDR3 DNA is TGTGCCATCAGTGAGTCAAGAGGAACCGATGAGCAGTTCTTC. The encoded protein is CAISESRGTDEQFF.

The J gene is TRBJ1-6, the V gene TRBV5-1, with a possible D match to TRBD1 (5 bases). CDR1 and CDR2 (germline): SGHRS, YFSETQ. V dropped 0 bases and J dropped 10 bases, with 11 bases sitting between them. The length of the CDR3 is 14 residues. The CDR3 loop is CASSLDAGQSPLHF. For the CDR3, the DNA is TGCGCCAGCAGCTTGGATGCAGGGCAATCACCCCTCCACTTT.

For the CDR3, the DNA is TGTGCCAGCAACCCAGGGGGTTTTGAGCAGTTCTTC. Its translation is CASNPGGFEQFF. V usage is TRBV28 and J usage is TRBJ2-1; 7 bases fit TRBD1. CDR1 and CDR2 (germline): MDHEN, SYDVKM. The J segment lost 9 bases and the V segment lost 7 bases, leaving 6 bases of the junction unmatched. There are 12 residues in the CDR3.

V and J are TRBV29-1 and TRBJ1-5; D possibly corresponds to TRBD1 (5 bases). The V gene lost 6 bases and the J gene lost 7 bases, with 16 bases spanning the gap. This CDR3 has 13 amino acids. Per germline, CDR1 SQVTM and CDR2 ANQGSEA. The CDR3 DNA follows: TGCAGCGTGGCGCAGGGATTAGAGCAGCCCCAGCATTTT. Amino acid sequence: CSVAQGLEQPQHF.

This clonotype was detected only a few times. This chain links TRBV5-1 with TRBJ1-1; D is unresolved. Between the trimmed V and J ends, which lost 0 bases and 8 bases, there was a span of 8 bases. The CDR3 is made up of 12 amino acids. Germline CDR1 is SGHRS and CDR2 is YFSETQ. The CDR3 protein is CASSLAGLEAFF. CDR3 nucleotides: TGCGCCAGCAGCTTGGCTGGACTCGAAGCTTTCTTT.

This clonotype turned up a few times. This chain joins TRBV29-1 and TRBJ1-2; the D gene is possibly TRBD1 (5 bases). This CDR3 spans 13 amino acids. V dropped 7 bases and J dropped 4 bases, with 16 bases sitting between them. Germline CDR1 is SQVTM and CDR2 is ANQGSEA. CDR3 sequence (DNA): TGCAGCGCCCAGTCAGGGCGCGCCTATGGCTACACCTTC. Residues: CSAQSGRAYGYTF.

The chain combines TRBV29-1 with TRBJ2-7; tentatively, D is TRBD2 (7 bases). V was trimmed by 6 bases and J by 4 bases, leaving 22 bases between them. Germline CDR1 SQVTM, CDR2 ANQGSEA. CDR3 length: 15 residues. The CDR3 loop is CSVEGHPGEGYEQYF. The CDR3 DNA reads TGCAGCGTCGAGGGCCACCCAGGGGAGGGGTACGAGCAGTACTTC.

The chain links TRBV4-1 to TRBJ1-1; no clear D gene. The germline V gene encodes CDR1 MGHRA and CDR2 YSYEKL. CDR3 length: 17 residues. V was shortened by 0 bases and J by 4 bases, with 18 bases between the two germline ends. This CDR3 reads CASSQDKGNRFITEAFF. The CDR3 region has the DNA TGCGCCAGCAGCCAAGATAAGGGAAACCGATTCATCACTGAAGCTTTCTTT.

This clonotype was observed a few times. The V and J genes are TRBV11-2 and TRBJ2-1; 8 bases agree with TRBD2. J lost 6 bases, V lost 1 base, and 14 bases had no gene match. Germline V lookup: CDR1 SGHAT, CDR2 FQNNGV. The CDR3 contains 18 residues. Here the CDR3 reads CASSLVGVRAGGINEQFF. The CDR3 bases are TGTGCCAGCAGCTTAGTGGGGGTTCGGGCGGGGGGTATCAATGAGCAGTTCTTC. Combining the CDR3 with reference TRBV11-2 and TRBJ2-1 gives the whole variable domain EAGVAQSPRYKIIEKRQSVAFWCNPISGHATLYWYQQILGQGPKLLIQFQNNGVVDDSQLPKDRFSAERLKGVDSTLKIQPAKLEDSAVYLCASSLVGVRAGGINEQFFGPGTRLTVL.

The chain has TRBV4-1 and TRBJ2-4, with 11 bases lining up with TRBD1. Trimming at V came to 1 base and at J to 3 bases, leaving 20 bases not matched to a gene. Germline V gene lookup returns CDR1 MGHRA and CDR2 YSYEKL. This CDR3 is built from 22 residues. The CDR3 region is CASSQVNTPGSGTGGFKNIQYF. The CDR3 DNA reads as TGCGCCAGCAGCCAAGTTAACACCCCCGGGTCCGGGACAGGGGGTTTCAAAAACATTCAGTACTTC.

The chain joins TRBV4-2 to TRBJ2-3; TRBD2 is a possible D gene (6 bases). Trimming took 0 bases from V and 0 from J, leaving 13 bases between them. Germline CDR1 reads LGHNA; CDR2 reads YNFKEQ. This CDR3 spans 17 amino acids. The CDR3 nucleotides read TGTGCCAGCAGCCAAGAGGGCGGGGCTCAGAGCACAGATACGCAGTATTTT. Translated: CASSQEGGAQSTDTQYF.

This clonotype was observed a handful of times. V usage is TRBV7-2 and J usage is TRBJ1-6, with D uncertain. Deletions cut 2 bases from V and 6 bases from J, with 8 bases between. This CDR3 spans 14 amino acids. CDR1 and CDR2 (germline): SGHTA, FQGNSA. CDR3 nucleotide sequence: TGTGCCAGCAGCTTACCGGTGACTAATTCACCCCTCCACTTT. It codes for CASSLPVTNSPLHF.

The chain employs TRBV11-2 and TRBJ1-3, with D tentatively TRBD1 (6 bases). CDR3 length: 18 residues. Germline CDR1 and CDR2: SGHAT and FQNNGV. V was clipped by 7 bases and J by 0 bases, with 22 bases between them. CDR3 sequence reads: CASTTYDRRGPSGNTIYF. The CDR3 DNA sequence: TGTGCCAGCACCACCTACGACCGCAGGGGACCCTCTGGAAACACCATATATTTT.

Ten or more counts support this clonotype. The gene calls are TRBV2 and TRBJ1-5; 8 bases are a match to TRBD1. The CDR3 totals 14 residues. Per the germline V gene, CDR1 is SNHLY and CDR2 is FYNNEI. V lost 7 bases, J lost 3 bases, and 5 bases stayed unmatched. CDR3 DNA sequence: TGTGCCAGCACCCGGACAGGGAACAATCAGCCCCAGCATTTT. It translates to CASTRTGNNQPQHF.

This clonotype was recorded a few times. DNA for the CDR3: TGTGCCAGCAGTTTATCGCAGGCTAATGAAAAACTGTTTTTT. Encoded protein: CASSLSQANEKLFF. The chain combines TRBV12-3 or TRBV12-4 with TRBJ1-4, with no clear D. The CDR3 is 14 residues long. Trimming removed 2 bases from V and 3 bases from J, with 7 bases in between.

The gene calls are TRBV6-6 and TRBJ1-1; D is possibly TRBD1 (5 bases). V lost 6 bases, J lost 3 bases, and 11 bases lay in between. This CDR3 is 13 amino acids long. Germline V gives CDR1 MNHNY, CDR2 SVGAGI (reference sequence). The CDR3 coding sequence is TGTGCCAGCAGGAGCAGGGAACACACTGAAGCTTTCTTT. It is translated as CASRSREHTEAFF.

The V gene is TRBV12-3 or TRBV12-4, the J gene TRBJ2-2; possibly TRBD2 for D (5 bases). The CDR3 contains 13 residues. Trimming took 3 bases from V and 8 from J, leaving 10 bases between them. The CDR3: CASSFTRGGELFF. The CDR3 DNA reads as TGTGCCAGCAGTTTTACCCGAGGGGGGGAGCTGTTTTTT.

This clonotype was observed a handful of times. The rearrangement links TRBV7-9 to TRBJ2-1; D may be TRBD1 (5 bases). V was trimmed by 4 bases and J by 9 bases, leaving 19 bases between them. The CDR3 runs to 15 residues. The germline CDR1 and CDR2 sequences are SEHNR and FQNEAQ (reference sequence). The chain's CDR3 is CASSSLLGRVGEQFF. The CDR3, as DNA: TGTGCCAGCAGCTCCCTTCTCGGCAGGGTTGGTGAGCAGTTCTTC. The full variable domain, with the rest looked up from reference TRBV7-9 and TRBJ2-1, is DTGVSQNPRHKITKRGQNVTFRCDPISEHNRLYWYRQTLGQGPEFLTYFQNEAQLEKSRLLSDRFSAERPKGSFSTLEIQRTEQGDSAMYLCASSSLLGRVGEQFFGPGTRLTVL.

The chain carries TRBV29-1 and TRBJ1-2; D gene ambiguous. V lost 4 bases and J lost 1, with 10 bases in between. The CDR3 runs to 13 residues. From germline, CDR1 is SQVTM and CDR2 ANQGSEA. CDR3 bases: TGCAGCGTTGGACCTTCATATAACTATGGCTACACCTTC. As protein: CSVGPSYNYGYTF.

This clonotype was seen only a few times. This chain connects TRBV4-3 to TRBJ1-2; D unclear. The CDR3 sequence is 12 residues long. In germline, CDR1 is LGHNA, CDR2 YSLEER. V was clipped by 1 base and J by 8 bases, with 8 bases between them. CDR3 in amino acids: CASSQATGGYTF. CDR3 nucleotide sequence: TGCGCCAGCAGCCAAGCGACTGGGGGCTACACCTTC.

This chain joins TRBV20-1 and TRBJ2-5; the D call may be TRBD1 or TRBD2 (5 bases each). Germline CDR1 is DFQATT and CDR2 is SNEGSKA (reference sequence). The V gene lost 6 bases and the J gene lost 7 bases, with 18 bases spanning the gap. The CDR3 spans 13 residues. CDR3 amino acids: CSARQFSEGTQYF. CDR3 in DNA: TGCAGTGCGCGACAGTTCTCAGAGGGGACCCAGTACTTC.

In DNA form, the CDR3 reads TGTGCCAGCGGTGGACACACCTACGAGCAGTACTTC. As protein: CASGGHTYEQYF. The V and J genes are TRBV28 and TRBJ2-7, with D possibly being TRBD1 (5 bases). Germline V gives CDR1 MDHEN, CDR2 SYDVKM. V shed 8 bases and J shed 2 bases, with 10 bases lying between them. The CDR3 length is 12 residues.

Only a few counts were recorded for this clonotype. The chain employs TRBV20-1 and TRBJ2-5; 7 bases are shared with TRBD2. Germline V gene sequence: CDR1 DFQATT, CDR2 SNEGSKA (reference sequence). The CDR3 has 14 amino acids. After removal of 3 bases from V and 6 bases from J, the junction contained 10 bases not matched to a gene. CDR3 bases: TGCAGTGCTAGTCCTGGACTAGTCTCGAAGACCCAGTACTTC. Its translation is CSASPGLVSKTQYF.

This clonotype was counted ten times or more. The gene calls are TRBV4-1 and TRBJ2-1; D call uncertain. The CDR3 has 11 amino acids. Trimming took 4 bases from V and 5 from J, leaving 3 bases between them. CDR1 and CDR2 (germline): MGHRA, YSYEKL. CDR3 bases: TGCGCCAGCAGCCGCCACAATGAGCAGTTCTTC. This encodes CASSRHNEQFF.

This clonotype showed up just a few times. The rearrangement uses TRBV10-3 and TRBJ1-5; unclear D gene. Trimming took 0 bases from V and 5 from J, leaving 11 bases between them. The CDR3 extends over 15 amino acids. Germline values: CDR1 ENHRY, CDR2 SYGVKD. The CDR3 nucleotides are TGTGCCATCAGTGAGTCAGGTACAATTCATCAGCCCCAGCATTTT. Translating gives CAISESGTIHQPQHF.